This record looks at one T cell receptor beta chain sequence and its context. Its matching antigen is unknown. Measured with immunoSEQ multiplex PCR; TCRdb has only the in-frame clones, and not every one. The sample records nearly 2 million clones, about 94% being singletons. This sample was taken from a study of shared clonotypes between healthy human individuals. Study-level background: Three men and two women, aged 18 to 49, were donors. Three CD4 naive, three CD4 memory, two CD8 naive and one CD8 memory plate were used per donor. Study-level results: Across a handful of donors, naive CD4 shared 4.5% to 6%, naive CD8 approximately 3.5%, memory CD4 approximately 2.5%, memory CD8 0.35% to 0.5%.

This CDR3 is 19 amino acids long. V lost 0 bases and J lost 0; bases outside the gene matches: 6. Germline CDR1 and CDR2: MGHRA and YSYEKL. As defined, naive CD8 cells were CD45RO-negative and positively selected for CCR7, with terminally differentiated effector memory CD45RA+ cells excluded. The TCR originated in a man in his late teens or twenties in good health. The specimen was naive CD8+ T cells sorted from blood. This chain connects TRBV4-1 to TRBJ2-1; 12 bases line up with TRBD2. The CDR3 DNA follows: TGCGCCAGCAGCCAAGATCTACTAGCGGGGGGTAGCTCCTACAATGAGCAGTTCTTC. Residues: CASSQDLLAGGSSYNEQFF.